The next 8 T cell receptor beta chains were all read from a single sample in a study of cytomegalovirus exposure and HLA in healthy donors. With 60 Vbeta and 13 Jbeta primers, the PCR was carried out. Using immunoSEQ multiplex PCR, the repertoire was profiled, and TCRdb retains in-frame clones only, with some absent. The repertoire holds some 130,000 clones, with 60% to 85% as singletons. Sample: PBMCs. The receptors here all came from a woman in her twenties or thirties in good health and CMV-seropositive.

The V gene is TRBV27, the J gene TRBJ2-5; weak D call: TRBD2 (5 bases). Germline V gene lookup returns CDR1 MNHEY and CDR2 SMNVEV (reference sequence). CDR3 size: 13 residues. Trimming cost V 3 bases and J 2 bases, with 7 bases left between them. The CDR3 here is CASSFGLQETQYF. The DNA of the CDR3 is TGTGCCAGCAGTTTTGGACTGCAAGAGACCCAGTACTTC.

V is TRBV11-2 and J is TRBJ1-3, with TRBD1 identical over 9 bases. With V trimmed by 5 bases and J by 4 bases, 15 bases remained unmatched. The CDR3 spans 18 residues. Germline V gene lookup returns CDR1 SGHAT and CDR2 FQNNGV. CDR3 nucleotides: TGTGCCAGCAGCCCCCTAGGGGGGACAGGGAGGCTCGGAAACACCATATATTTT. This translates into CASSPLGGTGRLGNTIYF.

A few counts support this clone. The chain joins TRBV5-1 to TRBJ2-2, with D possibly TRBD2 on 7 matching bases. Between the trimmed V and J ends, which lost 4 bases and 9 bases, there was a span of 19 bases. The CDR3 length is 15 residues. The V gene's germline CDR1 is SGHRS and CDR2 YFSETQ. This CDR3 reads CASSGGGEGTRELFF. CDR3 in DNA: TGCGCCAGCAGCGGCGGGGGCGAGGGGACCCGGGAGCTGTTTTTT. Supplemented by reference TRBV5-1 and TRBJ2-2, the full variable domain reads KAGVTQTPRYLIKTRGQQVTLSCSPISGHRSVSWYQQTPGQGLQFLFEYFSETQRNKGNFPGRFSGRQFSNSRSEMNVSTLELGDSALYLCASSGGGEGTRELFFGEGSRLTVL.

CDR3 in amino acids: CASSTGLSGNTIYF. DNA for the CDR3: TGTGCCAGTAGCACAGGGCTCTCTGGAAACACCATATATTTT. The chain links TRBV19 to TRBJ1-3; tentative D call: TRBD1 (6 bases). The ends were cut back, 6 bases at V and 0 bases at J, with 9 bases in the middle. CDR1 is LNHDA, CDR2 SQIVND, per germline (reference sequence). The CDR3 is 14 residues long. Combining the CDR3 with reference TRBV19 and TRBJ1-3 gives the whole variable domain DGGITQSPKYLFRKEGQNVTLSCEQNLNHDAMYWYRQDPGQGLRLIYYSQIVNDFQKGDIAEGYSVSREKKESFPLTVTSAQKNPTAFYLCASSTGLSGNTIYFGEGSWLTVV.

This chain links TRBV6-5 with TRBJ2-2; tentative D call: TRBD1 (6 bases). V was cut by 5 bases and J by 6 bases, with 10 bases left in between. The CDR3 is made up of 13 amino acids. From germline, CDR1 is MNHEY and CDR2 SVGAGI. The CDR3 DNA is TGTGCCAGCAGTCCCAGGGGTCCCGGGGAGCTGTTTTTT. Its translation is CASSPRGPGELFF.

Ten or more counts support this clone. The rearrangement links TRBV5-1 to TRBJ1-5; 8 bases line up with TRBD1. CDR3 size: 14 residues. CDR1 is SGHRS, CDR2 YFSETQ, per germline. With V trimmed by 4 bases and J by 6 bases, 6 bases remained unmatched. CDR3 coding DNA: TGCGCCAGCAGCATTGGACAGGGCGTTCAGCCCCAGCATTTT. Amino acids: CASSIGQGVQPQHF.

The rearrangement uses TRBV21-1 and TRBJ1-1; whether TRBD1, the table's D call, matches the DNA was not checked. TRBV21-1 is described as a pseudogene. The CDR3 length is 18 residues. The CDR3 loop reads CASSKAACWWVTAIEAFF. CDR3 DNA sequence: TGTGCCAGCAGCAAAGCCGCTTGTTGGTGGGTGACAGCCATTGAAGCTTTCTTT.

The V call is TRBV29-1, the J call TRBJ1-3; 7 nucleotides line up with TRBD1. The ends lost 6 bases at V and 3 bases at J; junction bases unmatched: 2. Germline CDR1 reads SQVTM; CDR2 reads ANQGSEA. The length of the CDR3 is 12 residues. CDR3 sequence (DNA): TGCAGCGTCGGGACAGATGGAAACACCATATATTTT. Its translation: CSVGTDGNTIYF.